This T cell receptor (beta chain) is from a study of CD8 T cells in Susac syndrome (dated by TCRdb to the late 2010s). In terms of the full investigation: Whether CD8+ T cell activation and differentiation in Susac syndrome was antigen driven was tested using repertoire sequencing. What the authors observed across the whole study: The number of individuals in the TCR sequencing and HLA analysis was recognized as being relatively small.

This clonotype was counted once. The antigen it recognizes is unknown. Base quality data are lacking; no much larger clone is found one base away. Just one read gives weak support. Peripheral blood CD8+ and CD4+ T cells from healthy donors, Susac syndrome patients and multiple sclerosis patients were profiled by high-throughput TCR beta sequencing. Treatment-naive patients with stable or active relapsing-remitting disease fulfilling revised McDonald criteria were used as multiple sclerosis controls. CD8+ TEMRA cells were enriched by FACS, while bulk CD8+ and CD4+ T cells were purified by magnetic negative isolation. Blood was collected in EDTA tubes and processed within 24 hours, with PBMCs isolated through density gradient centrifugation. PBMCs intended for TCR sequencing were cryopreserved in liquid nitrogen and thawed later in a water bath at 37 degrees C. The sorted or isolated CD4+, CD8+ and CD8+ TEMRA cells reached a purity of at least 90%.

RNA was extracted using the RNeasy kit, and about 0.45 to 1 ug of the RNA was reverse transcribed with random hexamers. TCR beta CDR3 regions were amplified with the immunoSEQ multiplex PCR assay covering 54 Vbeta and 13 Jbeta segments. To correct PCR amplification bias, a synthetic template baseline was used for both primer optimization and computational correction. The authors' analysis ran thus. Reads were assigned to V, D and J genes according to IMGT and analyzed in immunoSEQ Analyzer, with only productive sequences retained. Clonality was calculated as one minus the Shannon entropy normalized by log2 of the number of productive unique sequences. For each patient and control, public and private clones were evaluated among the 100 most prevalent clones. Susac-specific clones were defined as absent from healthy and MS cohorts, over a thousand published viral clones and other ImmuneACCESS disease sequences. The raw public reads went through TCRdb reprocessing: fastp at Q25, MiXCR clone calling, in-frame beta chains kept. Each CDR3 protein gets just one entry, which takes the most common genes and DNA from the rows behind it. The V and J calls and clone size come from TCRdb's table, not from the authors' own analysis. A total of approximately 190,000 distinct CDR3 sequences appear in this sample, about 96% of them only once. The top ten hold just under 0.095% of the sample.

CDR1 DFQATT and CDR2 SNEGSKA are derived from the germline V gene (reference sequence). V and J lose 4 bases and 5 bases, and a span of 14 bases separates them. From cysteine to phenylalanine, the CDR3 is 13 amino acids long. This entry keeps only the CDR3 DNA: 39 bases, framed from base 1. The rearrangement joined TRBV20-1 to TRBJ2-5; 7 matching bases give a weak D call of TRBD1. This sequence originates from a human donor with multiple sclerosis. Sequencing used CD4+ T cells from PBMCs. The CDR3 loop reads CSAITGAGETQYF. The sequenced DNA: TGCAGTGCTATCACAGGGGCGGGGGAGACCCAGTACTTC.